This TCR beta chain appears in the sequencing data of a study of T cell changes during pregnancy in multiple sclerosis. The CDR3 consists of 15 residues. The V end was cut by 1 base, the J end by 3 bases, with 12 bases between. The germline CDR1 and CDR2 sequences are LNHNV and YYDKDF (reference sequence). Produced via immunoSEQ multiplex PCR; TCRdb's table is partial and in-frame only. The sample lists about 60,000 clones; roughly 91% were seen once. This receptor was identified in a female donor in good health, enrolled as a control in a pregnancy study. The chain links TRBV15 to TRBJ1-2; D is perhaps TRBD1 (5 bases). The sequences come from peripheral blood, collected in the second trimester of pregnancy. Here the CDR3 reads CATSRGAGYHYGYTF. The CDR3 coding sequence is TGTGCCACCAGCAGAGGGGCAGGGTATCACTATGGCTACACCTTC.